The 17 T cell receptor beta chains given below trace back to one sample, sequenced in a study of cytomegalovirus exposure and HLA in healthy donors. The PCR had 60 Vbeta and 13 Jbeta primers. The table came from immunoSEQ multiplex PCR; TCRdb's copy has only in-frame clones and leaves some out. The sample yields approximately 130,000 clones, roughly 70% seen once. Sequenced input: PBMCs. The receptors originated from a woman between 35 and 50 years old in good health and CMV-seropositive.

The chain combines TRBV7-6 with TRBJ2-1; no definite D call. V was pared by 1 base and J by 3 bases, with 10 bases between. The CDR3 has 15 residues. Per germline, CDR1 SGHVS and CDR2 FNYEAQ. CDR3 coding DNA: TGTGCCAGCAGCTTAGAGCCAGACTTCTACAATGAGCAGTTCTTC. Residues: CASSLEPDFYNEQFF.

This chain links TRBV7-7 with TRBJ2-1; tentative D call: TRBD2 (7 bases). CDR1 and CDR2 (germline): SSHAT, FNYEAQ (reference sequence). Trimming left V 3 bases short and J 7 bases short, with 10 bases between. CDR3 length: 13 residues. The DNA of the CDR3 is TGTGCCAGCAGCTTGGGGGGGCCAAATGAGCAGTTCTTC. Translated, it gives CASSLGGPNEQFF. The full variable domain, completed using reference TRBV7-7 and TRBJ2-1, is GAGVSQSPRYKVTKRGQDVTLRCDPISSHATLYWYQQALGQGPEFLTYFNYEAQPDKSGLPSDRFSAERPEGSISTLTIQRTEQRDSAMYRCASSLGGPNEQFFGPGTRLTVL.

The CDR3 loop reads CASSSSGSDPYGYTF. The CDR3 nucleotides read TGTGCCAGCAGCTCATCGGGTTCTGACCCCTATGGCTACACCTTC. J is TRBJ1-2 and V is TRBV7-2; unclear D gene. The V end lost 4 bases, the J end lost 4 bases, and 16 bases lay between the germline ends. The germline gives CDR1 SGHTA, CDR2 FQGNSA. The CDR3 runs 15 residues.

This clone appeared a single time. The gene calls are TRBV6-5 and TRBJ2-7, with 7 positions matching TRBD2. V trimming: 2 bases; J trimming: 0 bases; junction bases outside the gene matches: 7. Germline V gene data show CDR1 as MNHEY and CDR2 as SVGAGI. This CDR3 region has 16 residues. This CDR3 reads CASSYGEGLISYEQYF. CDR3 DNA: TGTGCCAGCAGTTACGGGGAGGGACTCATCTCCTACGAGCAGTACTTC.

CDR3 bases: TGTGCCAGCAGTTTACTCGGGAACACTGAAGCTTTCTTT. Protein product: CASSLLGNTEAFF. V usage is TRBV27 and J usage is TRBJ1-1; D is unresolved. This CDR3 comprises 13 residues. Trimming removed 2 bases at V and 1 base at J, with 5 bases between. In germline, CDR1 is MNHEY, CDR2 SMNVEV (reference sequence).

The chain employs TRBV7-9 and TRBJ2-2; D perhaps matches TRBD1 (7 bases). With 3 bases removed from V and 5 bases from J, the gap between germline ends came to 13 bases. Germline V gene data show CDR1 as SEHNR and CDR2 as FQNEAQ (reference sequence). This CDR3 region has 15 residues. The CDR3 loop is CASSFRGVGTGELFF. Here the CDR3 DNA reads TGTGCCAGCAGCTTCAGGGGGGTTGGAACCGGGGAGCTGTTTTTT.

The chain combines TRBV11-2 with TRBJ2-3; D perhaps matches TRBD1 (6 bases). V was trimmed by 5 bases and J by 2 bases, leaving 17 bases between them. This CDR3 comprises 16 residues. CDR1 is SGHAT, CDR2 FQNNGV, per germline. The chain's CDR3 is CASSGYRDFATDTQYF. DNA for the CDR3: TGTGCCAGCAGCGGGTACAGGGATTTTGCCACAGATACGCAGTATTTT.

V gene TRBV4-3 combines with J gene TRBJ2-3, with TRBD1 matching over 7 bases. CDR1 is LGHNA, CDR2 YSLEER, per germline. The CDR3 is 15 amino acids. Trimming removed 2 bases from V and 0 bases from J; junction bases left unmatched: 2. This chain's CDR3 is CASSQYRGSTDTQYF. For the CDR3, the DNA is TGCGCCAGCAGCCAATACAGGGGTAGCACAGATACGCAGTATTTT.

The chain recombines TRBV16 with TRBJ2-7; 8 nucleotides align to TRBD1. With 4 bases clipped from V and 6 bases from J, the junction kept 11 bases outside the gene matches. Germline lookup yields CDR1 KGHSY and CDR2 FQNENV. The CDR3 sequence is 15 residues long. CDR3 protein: CASSRQTGDLGEQYF. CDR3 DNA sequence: TGTGCCAGCAGCCGCCAGACAGGGGATCTAGGCGAGCAGTACTTC.

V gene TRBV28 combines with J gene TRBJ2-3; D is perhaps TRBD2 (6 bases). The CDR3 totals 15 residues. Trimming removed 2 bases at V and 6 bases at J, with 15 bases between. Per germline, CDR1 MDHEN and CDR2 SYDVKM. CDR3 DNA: TGTGCCAGCAGTTTAGGGGGGAGCCCGACCGATACGCAGTATTTT. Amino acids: CASSLGGSPTDTQYF.

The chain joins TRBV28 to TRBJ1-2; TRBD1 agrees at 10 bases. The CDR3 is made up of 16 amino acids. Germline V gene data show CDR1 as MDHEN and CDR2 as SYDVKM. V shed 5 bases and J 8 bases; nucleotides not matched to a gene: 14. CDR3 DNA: TGTGCCAGCAGTCCAGACTCCGGGACAGGGGCCCGAGGCTACACCTTC. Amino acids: CASSPDSGTGARGYTF.

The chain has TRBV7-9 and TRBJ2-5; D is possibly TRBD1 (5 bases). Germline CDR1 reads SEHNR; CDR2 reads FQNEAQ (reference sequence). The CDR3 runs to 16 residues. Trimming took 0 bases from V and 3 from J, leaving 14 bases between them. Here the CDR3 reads CASSLAFGQTEETQYF. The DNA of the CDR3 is TGTGCCAGCAGCTTAGCATTCGGCCAGACAGAAGAGACCCAGTACTTC.

DNA of the CDR3: TGTGCCAGCACTAGCGGAAGCTCCTACGAGCAGTACTTC. This codes for CASTSGSSYEQYF. This sequence joins TRBV6-5 and TRBJ2-7, with 7 positions matching TRBD2. The CDR3 extends over 13 amino acids. With V trimmed by 7 bases and J by 0 bases, 3 bases remained unmatched. Germline assignment: CDR1 MNHEY and CDR2 SVGAGI.

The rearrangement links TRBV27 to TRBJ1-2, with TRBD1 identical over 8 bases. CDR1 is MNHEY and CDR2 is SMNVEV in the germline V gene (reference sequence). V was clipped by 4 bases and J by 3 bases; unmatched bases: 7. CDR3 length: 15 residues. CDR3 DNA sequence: TGTGCCAGCAGTTCGACAGGGGCGAACGACTATGGCTACACCTTC. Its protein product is CASSSTGANDYGYTF.

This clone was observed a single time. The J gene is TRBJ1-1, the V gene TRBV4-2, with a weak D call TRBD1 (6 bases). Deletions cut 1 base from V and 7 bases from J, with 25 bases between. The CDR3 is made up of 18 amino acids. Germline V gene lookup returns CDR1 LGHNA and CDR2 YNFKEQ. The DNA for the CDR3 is TGTGCCAGCAGCCAAGGGGAAGGGACACCCAAAAGGAGAATTGAAGCTTTCTTT. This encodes CASSQGEGTPKRRIEAFF.

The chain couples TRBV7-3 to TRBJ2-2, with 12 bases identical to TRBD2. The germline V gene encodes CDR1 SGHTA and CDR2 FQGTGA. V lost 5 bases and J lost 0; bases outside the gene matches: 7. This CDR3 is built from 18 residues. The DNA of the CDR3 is TGTGCCAGCAGCCGGACTAGCGGGGCTGCTTCGAACACCGGGGAGCTGTTTTTT. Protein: CASSRTSGAASNTGELFF.

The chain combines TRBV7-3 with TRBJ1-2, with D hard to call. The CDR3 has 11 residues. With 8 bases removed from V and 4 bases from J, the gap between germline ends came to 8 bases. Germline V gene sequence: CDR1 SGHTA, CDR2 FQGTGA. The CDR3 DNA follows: TGTGCCAGCGGGCAGTTCTATGGCTACACCTTC. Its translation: CASGQFYGYTF.